In its sample, the clone carrying this TCR beta chain was seen a few times. This specimen comes from a study of T cell changes during pregnancy in multiple sclerosis. Data came from immunoSEQ multiplex PCR; TCRdb stores just in-frame clones and leaves some out. The sample includes about 92,000 clones, roughly 90% of them seen just once. The receptor was isolated from a female donor with multiple sclerosis, enrolled in a pregnancy study. The material was peripheral blood, obtained in the first trimester of pregnancy.

CDR3 in DNA: TGTGCCAGCAGCCGAGGGGGCAGGAACACTGAAGCTTTCTTT. Its protein is CASSRGGRNTEAFF. V gene TRBV7-9 combines with J gene TRBJ1-1, with 7 bases fitting TRBD1. The CDR3 has 14 amino acids. V shed 5 bases, J shed 1 base, and the junction held 4 bases outside the gene matches. Germline CDR1 SEHNR, CDR2 FQNEAQ (reference sequence).